The 18 T cell receptor beta chains presented below share a single source sample, sequenced in a study of cytomegalovirus exposure and HLA in healthy donors (dated by TCRdb to 2015 to 2018). Library construction relied on the immunoSEQ multiplex PCR assay. For the multiplex PCR, a mixture combining 60 forward primers for TCR Vbeta segments and 13 reverse primers for TCR Jbeta segments was used. The table comes from immuneACCESS by way of TCRdb, which keeps in-frame sequences with V and J called. Part of the clones is missing from these tables; in studies checked, under half for an unresolved V gene and the rest for unknown reasons. The sample table shows roughly 150,000 clones, and roughly 82% are seen once. The ten most abundant clones make up around 6.6% of the sample. Sequencing was done on a sample of PBMCs. These receptors originate from a woman aged 45-59 years in good health and CMV-seropositive.

The genes are TRBV4-1 and TRBJ1-6; unclear D gene. CDR3 length: 17 residues. Germline V gene sequence: CDR1 MGHRA, CDR2 YSYEKL. Trimming left V 1 base short and J 7 bases short, with 17 bases between. CDR3 sequence: CASSQAGGKELNSPLHF. The CDR3 region has the DNA TGCGCCAGCAGCCAAGCGGGCGGGAAGGAGTTAAATTCACCCCTCCACTTT.

The chain couples TRBV30 to TRBJ1-1, with 12 bases matching TRBD1. The CDR3 runs 16 residues. Germline V CDR1 and CDR2: GTSNPN, SVGIG (reference sequence). Unmatched junction bases numbered 8, after V lost 0 bases and J lost 6 bases. The CDR3 DNA reads TGTGCCTGGAGTGTAGGGACAGGGGGCGGAATTTCTGAAGCTTTCTTT. As protein: CAWSVGTGGGISEAFF.

The chain is built from TRBV30 and TRBJ1-1; D unclear. Between the trimmed V and J ends, which lost 4 bases and 0 bases, there was a span of 12 bases. The CDR3 spans 14 residues. Germline V gene lookup returns CDR1 GTSNPN and CDR2 SVGIG (reference sequence). The CDR3 nucleotides are TGTGCCTGGAACGGAGCTTTCCTGAACACTGAAGCTTTCTTT. Residues: CAWNGAFLNTEAFF.

V is TRBV2 and J is TRBJ2-3; 9 bases line up with TRBD1. This CDR3 is 16 amino acids long. Germline assignment: CDR1 SNHLY and CDR2 FYNNEI. Unmatched junction bases numbered 10, after V lost 3 bases and J lost 6 bases. CDR3 in amino acids: CASSDPDRGAVDTQYF. CDR3 in DNA: TGTGCCAGCAGTGACCCCGACAGGGGGGCGGTGGATACGCAGTATTTT.

This chain connects TRBV2 to TRBJ2-7; possibly TRBD1 for D (6 bases). This CDR3 has 12 amino acids. V lost 6 bases, J lost 2 bases, and 8 bases lay in between. Per germline, CDR1 SNHLY and CDR2 FYNNEI. The CDR3 nucleotides read TGTGCCAGCAGGGACAGTACCTACGAGCAGTACTTC. It codes for CASRDSTYEQYF. The whole variable domain, remainder taken from reference TRBV2 and TRBJ2-7, is EPEVTQTPSHQVTQMGQEVILRCVPISNHLYFYWYRQILGQKVEFLVSFYNNEISEKSEIFDDQFSVERPDGSNFTLKIRSTKLEDSAMYFCASRDSTYEQYFGPGTRLTVT.

V gene TRBV5-4 combines with J gene TRBJ2-2; 7 positions agree with TRBD1. In germline, CDR1 is SGHNT, CDR2 YYREEE (reference sequence). Trimming removed 6 bases from V and 5 bases from J; junction bases left unmatched: 13. The CDR3 is 16 amino acids. The DNA for the CDR3 is TGTGCCAGCACCCCCCCAGGGGGTAAAGGAACCGGGGAGCTGTTTTTT. Its translation: CASTPPGGKGTGELFF.

This clone showed up just once. The chain carries TRBV4-2 and TRBJ2-3; D uncertain. Germline V lookup: CDR1 LGHNA, CDR2 YNFKEQ. Trimming left V 3 bases short and J 1 base short, with 17 bases between. The CDR3 has 17 amino acids. In nucleotides, the CDR3 is TGTGCCAGCAGCCAGGCGTCTGATATGCAGGGCACAGATACGCAGTATTTT. This encodes CASSQASDMQGTDTQYF.

CDR3 sequence: CASSVERGNSPLHF. The CDR3 DNA reads TGTGCCAGCAGCGTAGAGAGGGGGAATTCACCCCTCCACTTT. V usage is TRBV7-2 and J usage is TRBJ1-6; tentatively, D is TRBD1 (6 bases). Trimming cost V 5 bases and J 7 bases, with 12 bases left between them. Germline V gene sequence: CDR1 SGHTA, CDR2 FQGNSA. The CDR3 totals 14 residues. Variable domain in full (rest from reference TRBV7-2 and TRBJ1-6): GAGVSQSPSNKVTEKGKDVELRCDPISGHTALYWYRQSLGQGLEFLIYFQGNSAPDKSGLPSDRFSAERTGGSVSTLTIQRTQQEDSAVYLCASSVERGNSPLHFGNGTRLTVT.

V gene TRBV5-1 combines with J gene TRBJ2-7; no clear D. Trimming removed 0 bases from V and 3 bases from J, with 10 bases in between. Germline V gene sequence: CDR1 SGHRS, CDR2 YFSETQ. This CDR3 region has 14 residues. The CDR3 bases are TGCGCCAGCAGCTTGGATCCCCAGAACTACGAGCAGTACTTC. Translating it yields CASSLDPQNYEQYF. The full variable domain, with the rest looked up from reference TRBV5-1 and TRBJ2-7, is KAGVTQTPRYLIKTRGQQVTLSCSPISGHRSVSWYQQTPGQGLQFLFEYFSETQRNKGNFPGRFSGRQFSNSRSEMNVSTLELGDSALYLCASSLDPQNYEQYFGPGTRLTVT.

The rearrangement uses TRBV30 and TRBJ1-5; 10 bases line up with TRBD1. Germline V lookup: CDR1 GTSNPN, CDR2 SVGIG (reference sequence). The ends lost 1 base at V and 7 bases at J; junction bases unmatched: 7. The CDR3 extends over 15 amino acids. CDR3 in DNA: TGTGCCTGGAGTGCCTCGGGACAGGGGAAACAGCCCCAGCATTTT. Encoded protein: CAWSASGQGKQPQHF.

The genes are TRBV7-9 and TRBJ1-1; D not certain. The germline V gene has CDR1 SEHNR and CDR2 FQNEAQ (reference sequence). Trimming took off 3 bases at V and 3 bases at J, with 11 bases between the two ends. This CDR3 has 14 amino acids. The CDR3 region has the DNA TGTGCCAGCAGCTTTGTTCTATCGGACACTGAAGCTTTCTTT. It specifies CASSFVLSDTEAFF.

The genes are TRBV20-1 and TRBJ2-1; no clear D gene. The V gene lost 0 bases and the J gene lost 10 bases, with 7 bases spanning the gap. CDR1 and CDR2 from the germline V gene are DFQATT and SNEGSKA (reference sequence). The CDR3 length is 11 residues. CDR3 nucleotide sequence: TGCAGTGCTAGAGACAGGTTCGAGCAGTTCTTC. Protein product: CSARDRFEQFF.

V is TRBV5-1 and J is TRBJ2-3, with D unresolved. This CDR3 is built from 14 residues. Deletions cut 4 bases from V and 2 bases from J, with 11 bases between. Germline V gives CDR1 SGHRS, CDR2 YFSETQ. CDR3 DNA sequence: TGCGCCAGCAGCCCCAGGCTTCCCACAGATACGCAGTATTTT. Protein: CASSPRLPTDTQYF.

This chain links TRBV6-1 with TRBJ1-2, with TRBD1 identical over 11 bases. The germline V gene encodes CDR1 MNHNS and CDR2 SASEGT. This CDR3 spans 14 amino acids. This CDR3 is CATYPGQGVYGYTF. The CDR3 nucleotides read TGTGCTACCTATCCGGGACAGGGGGTTTATGGCTACACCTTC.

The chain uses TRBV5-1 and TRBJ2-3; D is perhaps TRBD2 (5 bases). CDR3 length equals 14 residues. The germline V gene encodes CDR1 SGHRS and CDR2 YFSETQ. The ends were cut back, 0 bases at V and 2 bases at J, with 7 bases in the middle. The DNA for the CDR3 is TGCGCCAGCAGCTTGGGCGGGTTCACAGATACGCAGTATTTT. It encodes CASSLGGFTDTQYF. Full variable domain (outside the CDR3, taken from reference TRBV5-1 and TRBJ2-3): KAGVTQTPRYLIKTRGQQVTLSCSPISGHRSVSWYQQTPGQGLQFLFEYFSETQRNKGNFPGRFSGRQFSNSRSEMNVSTLELGDSALYLCASSLGGFTDTQYFGPGTRLTVL.

This clone appeared a single time. The chain links TRBV5-1 to TRBJ2-6; 9 nucleotides agree with TRBD1. J lost 0 bases, V lost 2 bases, and 9 bases had no gene match. The CDR3 consists of 19 residues. Per germline, CDR1 SGHRS and CDR2 YFSETQ. CDR3 sequence (DNA): TGCGCCAGCAGCTTCTGGGGACAGGGCCGAGGCTCTGGGGCCAACGTCCTGACTTTC. Translation: CASSFWGQGRGSGANVLTF. Full variable domain (outside the CDR3, taken from reference TRBV5-1 and TRBJ2-6): KAGVTQTPRYLIKTRGQQVTLSCSPISGHRSVSWYQQTPGQGLQFLFEYFSETQRNKGNFPGRFSGRQFSNSRSEMNVSTLELGDSALYLCASSFWGQGRGSGANVLTFGAGSRLTVL.

This clone was picked up one time. The chain couples TRBV5-1 to TRBJ2-5; 10 bases match TRBD1. Gene TRBJ2-7 matches the end of the DNA better, so the J call may be wrong. Germline CDR1 SGHRS, CDR2 YFSETQ. The CDR3 totals 15 residues. The CDR3 region is CASSYRQGASYEQYF. In DNA form, the CDR3 reads TGCGCCAGCAGCTACAGACAGGGGGCCTCCTACGAGCAGTACTTC.

This clone was seen a single time. The V and J genes are TRBV6-1 and TRBJ1-5; D is perhaps TRBD1 (5 bases). This CDR3 has 14 residues. Germline assignment: CDR1 MNHNS and CDR2 SASEGT. The V end was cut by 4 bases, the J end by 9 bases, with 16 bases between. In DNA, the CDR3 is TGTGCCAGCAGTGTTTCGCAGGGTCGGAGGCCCCAGCATTTT. It yields the protein CASSVSQGRRPQHF.